This is a list of T cell receptor beta chains from one sample in a study of cytomegalovirus exposure and HLA in healthy donors. TCRdb's copy holds only in-frame clones and misses some; the assay was immunoSEQ multiplex PCR. The sample shows about 78,000 clones, and 7.5% sits with its ten largest clones. The sequencing input was PBMCs. The receptors come from a female donor in good health and CMV-seropositive. Both conserved end residues are part of each CDR3. The order of the fields is CDR3 DNA, CDR3 protein, J gene, V gene, CDR3 length, D gene. D genes are given only for firm matches.

CDR3nt: TGCGCCAGCAGCTGGGGCAGCGGGTGGGACGAGCAGTACTTC; CDR3aa: CASSWGSGWDEQYF; j_gene: TRBJ2-7; v_gene: TRBV5-1; len: 14; d_gene: .
CDR3nt: TGTGCCAGCAGTTACGGTTCAGGGAAGAACTATGGCTACACCTTC; CDR3aa: CASSYGSGKNYGYTF; j_gene: TRBJ1-2; v_gene: TRBV6-5; len: 15; d_gene: .
CDR3nt: TGTGCCAGCAGTTACTCAAGCATGAACACTGAAGCTTTCTTT; CDR3aa: CASSYSSMNTEAFF; j_gene: TRBJ1-1; v_gene: TRBV6-6; len: 14; d_gene: .
CDR3nt: TGTGCCAGCAGCTTAAACAGTATTTACGAGCAGTACTTC; CDR3aa: CASSLNSIYEQYF; j_gene: TRBJ2-7; v_gene: TRBV7-9; len: 13; d_gene: .
CDR3nt: TGCGCCAGCAGCCCTGGGACTAGCGGGACCTACGAGCAGTACTTC; CDR3aa: CASSPGTSGTYEQYF; j_gene: TRBJ2-7; v_gene: TRBV4-3; len: 15; d_gene: TRBD2
CDR3nt: TGCGCCAGCAGCCGCACCGGGACTGATAACTATGGCTACACCTTC; CDR3aa: CASSRTGTDNYGYTF; j_gene: TRBJ1-2; v_gene: TRBV4-1; len: 15; d_gene: .
CDR3nt: TGTGCCAGCCATCGAGAGGCCCAGCATTTT; CDR3aa: CASHREAQHF; j_gene: TRBJ1-5; v_gene: TRBV15; len: 10; d_gene: .
CDR3nt: TGTGCCAGCAGCCCCGGGACAGGGATATACAATGAGCAGTTCTTC; CDR3aa: CASSPGTGIYNEQFF; j_gene: TRBJ2-1; v_gene: TRBV9; len: 15; d_gene: TRBD1
CDR3nt: TGTGCCAGCAGAAACGGGGGGGGGTACGAGCAGTACTTC; CDR3aa: CASRNGGGYEQYF; j_gene: TRBJ2-7; v_gene: TRBV6-5; len: 13; d_gene: TRBD2
CDR3nt: TGTGCCAGCAGCGCCCGGGACAGGGGTGGTCAAGAGACCCAGTACTTC; CDR3aa: CASSARDRGGQETQYF; j_gene: TRBJ2-5; v_gene: TRBV9; len: 16; d_gene: TRBD1
CDR3nt: TGCGCCAGCAGCCCCAGCGTAGGGGCTCTAACTTGGGATGAGCAGTTCTTC; CDR3aa: CASSPSVGALTWDEQFF; j_gene: TRBJ2-1; v_gene: TRBV5-1; len: 17; d_gene: .
CDR3nt: TGCGCCAGCAGCCAATCCACGGGACTCCCCACAGATACGCAGTATTTT; CDR3aa: CASSQSTGLPTDTQYF; j_gene: TRBJ2-3; v_gene: TRBV4-3; len: 16; d_gene: .
CDR3nt: TGCGCCAGCAGCTTGGGACACCGGGAGGTCGGAAACACCATATATTTT; CDR3aa: CASSLGHREVGNTIYF; j_gene: TRBJ1-3; v_gene: TRBV5-1; len: 16; d_gene: .
CDR3nt: TGTGCCAGCAGCCTCAAAGATCGAAGCGGTACGAAAGATACGCAGTATTTT; CDR3aa: CASSLKDRSGTKDTQYF; j_gene: TRBJ2-3; v_gene: TRBV7-3; len: 17; d_gene: .
CDR3nt: TGTGCCAGCAGCCTCGGACAGGGCCTTAACCAAGAGACCCAGTACTTC; CDR3aa: CASSLGQGLNQETQYF; j_gene: TRBJ2-5; v_gene: TRBV5-4; len: 16; d_gene: TRBD1
CDR3nt: TGTGCCAGCTCGCCCGGGACAGGGGGAGAGCAGTACTTC; CDR3aa: CASSPGTGGEQYF; j_gene: TRBJ2-5; v_gene: TRBV18; len: 13; d_gene: TRBD1
CDR3nt: TGTGCCAGCAGCGTAGCCCTAGCGGGAGGCCACTCCTACAATGAGCAGTTCTTC; CDR3aa: CASSVALAGGHSYNEQFF; j_gene: TRBJ2-1; v_gene: TRBV9; len: 18; d_gene: TRBD2
CDR3nt: TGCAGCGTTGAAGGGGGACCGGGACTAGTACCAGATACGCAGTATTTT; CDR3aa: CSVEGGPGLVPDTQYF; j_gene: TRBJ2-3; v_gene: TRBV29-1; len: 16; d_gene: TRBD2
CDR3nt: TGTGCCAGCAGCTTAGACAGAACTTCCGAGACCCAGTACTTC; CDR3aa: CASSLDRTSETQYF; j_gene: TRBJ2-5; v_gene: TRBV11-1; len: 14; d_gene: .
CDR3nt: TGTGCCAGCTTAGTACCGGGGGGAACTGAAGCTTTCTTT; CDR3aa: CASLVPGGTEAFF; j_gene: TRBJ1-1; v_gene: TRBV6-1; len: 13; d_gene: .
CDR3nt: TGCGCCAGCAGCCAAGGACAGTGGACTAGCGGGGCTACGAACACCGGGGAGCTGTTTTTT; CDR3aa: CASSQGQWTSGATNTGELFF; j_gene: TRBJ2-2; v_gene: TRBV4-1; len: 20; d_gene: TRBD2
CDR3nt: TGTGCCTGGAGTGTACAAGGGGGGGCCTACGAGCAGTACTTC; CDR3aa: CAWSVQGGAYEQYF; j_gene: TRBJ2-7; v_gene: TRBV30; len: 14; d_gene: .
CDR3nt: TGTGCCAGCAGTGGTCCTCCACTAGCGGGAGGGCCTTATGAAGATACGCAGTATTTT; CDR3aa: CASSGPPLAGGPYEDTQYF; j_gene: TRBJ2-3; v_gene: TRBV6-1; len: 19; d_gene: TRBD2
CDR3nt: TGCAGTGCTCCCCTAGTGGATACGCAGTATTTT; CDR3aa: CSAPLVDTQYF; j_gene: TRBJ2-3; v_gene: TRBV20-1; len: 11; d_gene: .
CDR3nt: TGTGCCAGCAGTTTTAGCGGGAGACTGGTCGAGCAGTACTTC; CDR3aa: CASSFSGRLVEQYF; j_gene: TRBJ2-7; v_gene: TRBV28; len: 14; d_gene: TRBD2
CDR3nt: TGCGCCAGCAGCAGAGACAGGGTCTTGAACACTGAAGCTTTCTTT; CDR3aa: CASSRDRVLNTEAFF; j_gene: TRBJ1-1; v_gene: TRBV5-1; len: 15; d_gene: TRBD1
CDR3nt: TGTGCCAGCAGTTTTGGCCAGGGAACCTATGGCTACACCTTC; CDR3aa: CASSFGQGTYGYTF; j_gene: TRBJ1-2; v_gene: TRBV27; len: 14; d_gene: .
CDR3nt: TGTGCCAGCAGCGTCGTAGCGGGAGGAGGCAATGAGCAGTTCTTC; CDR3aa: CASSVVAGGGNEQFF; j_gene: TRBJ2-1; v_gene: TRBV9; len: 15; d_gene: TRBD2
CDR3nt: TGTGCCAGCAGTGATCCCCTAGCGGCCTCCTACAATGAGCAGTTCTTC; CDR3aa: CASSDPLAASYNEQFF; j_gene: TRBJ2-1; v_gene: TRBV2; len: 16; d_gene: TRBD2
CDR3nt: TGTGCCAGCAGCTTTACCGACTCTGCGTACGAGCAGTACTTC; CDR3aa: CASSFTDSAYEQYF; j_gene: TRBJ2-7; v_gene: TRBV7-2; len: 14; d_gene: .
CDR3nt: TGCGCCAGCAGCTTGGACAGGGATGGCTACACCTTC; CDR3aa: CASSLDRDGYTF; j_gene: TRBJ1-2; v_gene: TRBV5-1; len: 12; d_gene: .
CDR3nt: TGTGCCAGCAGTTTTCGGGGATCACCCCTCCACTTT; CDR3aa: CASSFRGSPLHF; j_gene: TRBJ1-6; v_gene: TRBV27; len: 12; d_gene: .
CDR3nt: TGTGCCAGCTCACCATTAGAACTCGGACAGGGGGCGGACACTGAAGCTTTCTTT; CDR3aa: CASSPLELGQGADTEAFF; j_gene: TRBJ1-1; v_gene: TRBV18; len: 18; d_gene: TRBD1
CDR3nt: TGTGCCAGCAAGGCGGGACTCTATATGAACACTGAAGCTTTCTTT; CDR3aa: CASKAGLYMNTEAFF; j_gene: TRBJ1-1; v_gene: TRBV6-5; len: 15; d_gene: .
CDR3nt: TGCGCCAGCAGCCTAATAGGGGGGGATGAGCAGTTCTTC; CDR3aa: CASSLIGGDEQFF; j_gene: TRBJ2-1; v_gene: TRBV4-3; len: 13; d_gene: .
CDR3nt: TGTGCCAGCAGCGTTGGAGGGGTGAACACCGGGGAGCTGTTTTTT; CDR3aa: CASSVGGVNTGELFF; j_gene: TRBJ2-2; v_gene: TRBV9; len: 15; d_gene: .
CDR3nt: TGTGCCAGCAGCCCTAGGACTAGCGGTTTCTCCTACGAGCAGTACTTC; CDR3aa: CASSPRTSGFSYEQYF; j_gene: TRBJ2-7; v_gene: TRBV9; len: 16; d_gene: TRBD2
CDR3nt: TGTGCCAGCAGCTTAGGCCGAAGACTAGCGGGCAATGAGCAGTTCTTC; CDR3aa: CASSLGRRLAGNEQFF; j_gene: TRBJ2-1; v_gene: TRBV13; len: 16; d_gene: TRBD2
CDR3nt: TGCGCCAGCAGCCAAGGCCACGGGACAGATACGCAGTATTTT; CDR3aa: CASSQGHGTDTQYF; j_gene: TRBJ2-3; v_gene: TRBV4-3; len: 14; d_gene: .
CDR3nt: TGCGCCAGCAGCCAAGCCCATCGCGTGAGTGGCGGGGGGGCCAATGAGCAGTTCTTC; CDR3aa: CASSQAHRVSGGGANEQFF; j_gene: TRBJ2-1; v_gene: TRBV4-1; len: 19; d_gene: TRBD2
CDR3nt: TGTGCCAGCAGCTTAGAACTAGCGGCGTCCTACGAGCAGTACTTC; CDR3aa: CASSLELAASYEQYF; j_gene: TRBJ2-7; v_gene: TRBV11-2; len: 15; d_gene: TRBD2
CDR3nt: TGCGCCAGCAGCCAGAGGGACAGCTCAAACACTGAAGCTTTCTTT; CDR3aa: CASSQRDSSNTEAFF; j_gene: TRBJ1-1; v_gene: TRBV5-1; len: 15; d_gene: TRBD1
CDR3nt: TGTGCCAGCAACGACCGGGACAGGGACTACAATGAGCAGTTCTTC; CDR3aa: CASNDRDRDYNEQFF; j_gene: TRBJ2-1; v_gene: TRBV6-6; len: 15; d_gene: TRBD1
CDR3nt: TGCAGCGTTGTCTTTATTGGACAGGGGGCAGGAGAGCAGTACTTC; CDR3aa: CSVVFIGQGAGEQYF; j_gene: TRBJ2-7; v_gene: TRBV29-1; len: 15; d_gene: TRBD1
CDR3nt: TGTGCCAGCAGCCTAGCGTTTCCAGAGACCCAGTACTTC; CDR3aa: CASSLAFPETQYF; j_gene: TRBJ2-5; v_gene: TRBV11-2; len: 13; d_gene: .
CDR3nt: TGTGCCAGCAGTTTAGGACTCACAGATACGCAGTATTTT; CDR3aa: CASSLGLTDTQYF; j_gene: TRBJ2-3; v_gene: TRBV28; len: 13; d_gene: .
CDR3nt: TGTGCCAGCAGGATTAGGGGAGATACGCAGTATTTT; CDR3aa: CASRIRGDTQYF; j_gene: TRBJ2-3; v_gene: TRBV13; len: 12; d_gene: .
CDR3nt: TGTGCCAGCAGCCTACCAGGTGGCAGGGCCCTGAGCACTGAAGCTTTCTTT; CDR3aa: CASSLPGGRALSTEAFF; j_gene: TRBJ1-1; v_gene: TRBV11-3; len: 17; d_gene: .
CDR3nt: TGTGCCAGCAGCTTAGGATTGGGACTAGCGGGGGGGCGATGGGACGAGCAGTACTTC; CDR3aa: CASSLGLGLAGGRWDEQYF; j_gene: TRBJ2-7; v_gene: TRBV7-9; len: 19; d_gene: TRBD2
CDR3nt: TGTGCCTGCCCAGAGGGGGCAAAGGGCTACACCTTC; CDR3aa: CACPEGAKGYTF; j_gene: TRBJ1-2; v_gene: TRBV30; len: 12; d_gene: TRBD1
CDR3nt: TGTGCCCGAAGGGGGTTTAACACCGGGGAGCTGTTTTTT; CDR3aa: CARRGFNTGELFF; j_gene: TRBJ2-2; v_gene: TRBV30; len: 13; d_gene: .
CDR3nt: TGTGCCAGCAGCTTAGGAACAGGGGGGATGAACACTGAAGCTTTCTTT; CDR3aa: CASSLGTGGMNTEAFF; j_gene: TRBJ1-1; v_gene: TRBV7-9; len: 16; d_gene: TRBD1
CDR3nt: TGTGCCAGCAGTTTACAGGGTCGGAATTCCTACGAGCAGTACTTC; CDR3aa: CASSLQGRNSYEQYF; j_gene: TRBJ2-7; v_gene: TRBV6-6; len: 15; d_gene: .
CDR3nt: TGCAGCGCTGGGCTCGGATTGTACTACAATGAGCAGTTCTTC; CDR3aa: CSAGLGLYYNEQFF; j_gene: TRBJ2-1; v_gene: TRBV29-1; len: 14; d_gene: .
CDR3nt: TGCAGCGTGGGACTCCTGGCCTCTCATACGCAGTATTTT; CDR3aa: CSVGLLASHTQYF; j_gene: TRBJ2-3; v_gene: TRBV29-1; len: 13; d_gene: .
CDR3nt: TGTGCCAGCAGTGAAGAACCGTCCGGGGGCACTGAAGCTTTCTTT; CDR3aa: CASSEEPSGGTEAFF; j_gene: TRBJ1-1; v_gene: TRBV6-1; len: 15; d_gene: .
CDR3nt: TGTGCCAGCAGTGAATCTGGGACTAGCGGGAGGGTTTACAATGAGCAGTTCTTC; CDR3aa: CASSESGTSGRVYNEQFF; j_gene: TRBJ2-1; v_gene: TRBV25-1; len: 18; d_gene: TRBD2
CDR3nt: TGTGCCAGCAGCGTGGGAAAGACAGAGATATACTACGAGCAGTACTTC; CDR3aa: CASSVGKTEIYYEQYF; j_gene: TRBJ2-7; v_gene: TRBV5-6; len: 16; d_gene: .
CDR3nt: TGTGCCTGGAGTCTCCCGATATTACAGGGCCCAGAGACCCAGTACTTC; CDR3aa: CAWSLPILQGPETQYF; j_gene: TRBJ2-5; v_gene: TRBV30; len: 16; d_gene: .
CDR3nt: TGTGCTGCCAAGGGACAGGGAGTAGGCACGCAGTATTTT; CDR3aa: CAAKGQGVGTQYF; j_gene: TRBJ2-3; v_gene: TRBV10-3; len: 13; d_gene: TRBD1